A few counts support the clone carrying this TCR beta chain. Its antigen is not identified. The data derive from a study of cytomegalovirus exposure and HLA in healthy donors. The primer mix had 60 Vbeta and 13 Jbeta primers. This table comes from immunoSEQ multiplex PCR, and its TCRdb copy is limited to in-frame clones, with some not included. Here the sample spans 50,000 to 60,000 clones, about three quarters being singletons. Findings and limits, study-wide: Evidence from a later analysis indicated that most CMV-associated TCR beta chains looked HLA-restricted. Confirmation in vitro established that a few CMV-associated chains were specific for CMV antigens. Immune exposure was documented only through CMV serostatus. A link between a missense DCLRE1C variant and TCR beta V- and J-gene trimming emerged from a later analysis.

Germline V gene sequence: CDR1 MDHEN, CDR2 SYDVKM. This CDR3 spans 12 amino acids. The germline V and J ends were trimmed by 7 bases and 5 bases, with 11 bases remaining between them. This clonotype was obtained from a man aged 18 to 29 in good health and CMV-seronegative. The rearrangement uses TRBV28 and TRBJ1-2; possible D gene TRBD1, 5 bases. The sequenced sample consisted of PBMCs. This chain's CDR3 is CASTPGDYGYTF. CDR3 coding DNA: TGTGCCAGCACCCCGGGGGATTATGGCTACACCTTC.